Following are 22 T cell receptor beta chains from one sample sequenced in a study of neurological immune-mediated disorders (dated by TCRdb to between 2018 and 2021). In the paper's terms, the time point label means: longitudinal time-point 1 (baseline). Libraries came from 5' RACE. Instrument used: Illumina HiSeq 2500. TCRdb trimmed the raw reads at Q25, called clones with MiXCR and kept productive beta chains. CDR3 protein sequences are deduplicated, and each keeps its most common genes and DNA. Within this sample are fewer than 90,000 distinct CDR3 sequences, with roughly a tenth of them counted one time only. Jointly, the top ten make up 8.5% to 10% of the sample. Specimen: PBMCs. All receptors come from a man in his thirties or forties in good health.

In this sample, this clonotype turned up many times. The rearrangement links TRBV7-2 to TRBJ1-3; perhaps TRBD1 as D (5 bases). The germline gives CDR1 SGHTA, CDR2 FQGNSA. This CDR3 spans 13 amino acids. V shed 5 bases and J shed 4 bases, with 9 bases lying between them. This CDR3 reads CASSQTEGNTIYF. CDR3 coding DNA: TGTGCCAGCAGCCAGACAGAGGGAAACACCATATATTTT. Filled out from reference TRBV7-2 and TRBJ1-3, the complete variable domain reads GAGVSQSPSNKVTEKGKDVELRCDPISGHTALYWYRQSLGQGLEFLIYFQGNSAPDKSGLPSDRFSAERTGGSVSTLTIQRTQQEDSAVYLCASSQTEGNTIYFGEGSWLTVV.

The chain is built from TRBV27 and TRBJ2-5; TRBD1 is a possible D gene (6 bases). V was clipped by 5 bases and J by 4 bases, with 14 bases between them. Germline lookup yields CDR1 MNHEY and CDR2 SMNVEV (reference sequence). This CDR3 has 14 residues. The CDR3 region has the DNA TGTGCCAGCAGTCCACAGGGTGGCCGAGAGACCCAGTACTTC. Protein: CASSPQGGRETQYF.

This clonotype was recorded many times. The rearrangement uses TRBV6-1 and TRBJ2-5; TRBD2 might be the D (6 bases). Trimming removed 7 bases from V and 4 bases from J, with 16 bases in between. The CDR3 is 14 residues long. Germline CDR1 MNHNS, CDR2 SASEGT. CDR3 sequence reads: CASKGRPRGETQYF. In DNA form, the CDR3 reads TGTGCCAGCAAAGGGAGGCCCCGAGGAGAGACCCAGTACTTC.

A remark on this clonotype: With a much larger clone just one base away, this may be a read error. The chain employs TRBV12-3 or TRBV12-4 and TRBJ2-5; TRBD1 matches 7 bases. This CDR3 spans 15 amino acids. With V trimmed by 1 base and J by 8 bases, 10 bases remained unmatched. The CDR3 DNA follows: TGTGCCAGCAGTTTAGGGCGAAACAGGGGAGATACCCAGTACTTC. It translates to CASSLGRNRGDTQYF.

This clonotype was seen ten or more times. The CDR3 sequence is CAISAYLVGNEQFF. CDR3 bases: TGTGCCATCAGTGCGTACTTGGTCGGGAATGAGCAGTTCTTC. The chain joins TRBV10-3 to TRBJ2-1, with D unclear. The CDR3 is made up of 14 amino acids. From germline, CDR1 is ENHRY and CDR2 SYGVKD. V was pared by 4 bases and J by 7 bases, with 14 bases between.

Many counts were recorded for this clonotype. J is TRBJ2-7 and V is TRBV20-1, with D tentatively TRBD1 (5 bases). The CDR3 has 14 amino acids. Per the germline V gene, CDR1 is DFQATT and CDR2 is SNEGSKA (reference sequence). V lost 2 bases and J lost 5, with 16 bases in between. The CDR3 is CSARPDSAFNEQYF. The CDR3 bases are TGCAGTGCTAGACCAGACAGCGCGTTCAACGAGCAGTACTTC.

In this sample, this clonotype turned up many times. The chain links TRBV12-3 or TRBV12-4 to TRBJ1-2; TRBD1 is a possible D gene (5 bases). The CDR3 is 14 amino acids. Trimming removed 3 bases at V and 0 bases at J, with 8 bases between. CDR3 sequence: CASSLGGTNYGYTF. CDR3 nucleotides: TGTGCCAGCAGTTTGGGGGGAACTAACTATGGCTACACCTTC.

Many counts were recorded for this clonotype. This chain links TRBV10-3 with TRBJ2-1, with TRBD2 identical over 13 bases. Trimming at V came to 5 bases and at J to 5 bases, leaving 6 bases not matched to a gene. The CDR3 contains 16 residues. Germline V gene data show CDR1 as ENHRY and CDR2 as SYGVKD. In nucleotides, the CDR3 is TGTGCCATCAGTCCACTAGCGGGAGGGCGAGACAATGAGCAGTTCTTC. Encoded protein: CAISPLAGGRDNEQFF.

This rearrangement joins TRBV5-1 to TRBJ1-2; 8 bases match TRBD1. V was pared by 1 base and J by 5 bases, with 7 bases of the junction left unmatched. The germline gives CDR1 SGHRS, CDR2 YFSETQ. This CDR3 contains 15 residues. CDR3 protein: CASSLQGQGLYGYTF. CDR3 sequence (DNA): TGCGCCAGCAGCTTGCAAGGACAGGGTTTGTATGGCTACACCTTC.

By sample share, this clonotype is medium-sized. V is TRBV12-3 or TRBV12-4 and J is TRBJ2-3, with D possibly matching TRBD1 (8 bases). The CDR3 is 13 amino acids. The ends were cut back, 7 bases at V and 4 bases at J, with 12 bases in the middle. CDR3 protein: CASTTGGADTQYF. CDR3 bases: TGTGCCAGCACCACAGGGGGGGCAGATACGCAGTATTTT.

This clonotype was counted ten times or more. The chain has TRBV28 and TRBJ2-7, with 9 bases lining up with TRBD1. CDR3 length equals 13 residues. The ends lost 9 bases at V and 2 bases at J; junction bases unmatched: 5. Germline V gene sequence: CDR1 MDHEN, CDR2 SYDVKM. In nucleotides, the CDR3 is TGTGCCAGTCTGGACAGGGGAGCCTACGAGCAGTACTTC. It is translated as CASLDRGAYEQYF.

This clonotype was seen ten or more times. V gene TRBV27 combines with J gene TRBJ1-4; D is uncertain. Germline V lookup: CDR1 MNHEY, CDR2 SMNVEV (reference sequence). The germline V and J ends were trimmed by 1 base and 8 bases, with 14 bases remaining between them. There are 15 residues in the CDR3. For the CDR3, the DNA is TGTGCCAGCAGTTTATATCCGGGAAAAGACGAAAAACTGTTTTTT. Protein product: CASSLYPGKDEKLFF.

The table lists this clonotype with many counts. The CDR3 loop reads CASTDLMNTEAFF. The DNA of the CDR3 is TGCGCCAGCACGGACTTGATGAACACTGAAGCTTTCTTT. The V call is TRBV5-1, the J call TRBJ1-1; D is unclear. Germline V gene data show CDR1 as SGHRS and CDR2 as YFSETQ. This CDR3 comprises 13 residues. Trimming removed 6 bases at V and 0 bases at J, with 9 bases between.

This clonotype has a count of ten or more. V and J are TRBV12-3 or TRBV12-4 and TRBJ2-7; D is possibly TRBD2 (6 bases). The CDR3 is made up of 15 amino acids. V lost 3 bases to trimming and J lost 9 bases, with 21 bases between them. The CDR3 loop reads CASSLGEAAGLGQYF. CDR3 DNA sequence: TGTGCCAGCAGTTTGGGCGAAGCAGCGGGTTTGGGGCAGTACTTC.

Many counts were recorded for this clonotype. The chain joins TRBV5-1 to TRBJ1-4, with D uncertain. With 4 bases removed from V and 5 bases from J, the gap between germline ends came to 12 bases. CDR1 SGHRS and CDR2 YFSETQ come from the germline V gene. The CDR3 loop spans 14 amino acids. CDR3: CASSPYGSNEKLFF. CDR3 DNA: TGCGCCAGCAGCCCCTACGGGAGCAATGAAAAACTGTTTTTT.

This clonotype showed up many times. The V and J genes are TRBV29-1 and TRBJ2-5, with TRBD1 matching over 8 bases. Trimming removed 7 bases from V and 4 bases from J; junction bases left unmatched: 11. From germline, CDR1 is SQVTM and CDR2 ANQGSEA. The CDR3 is made up of 14 amino acids. As DNA, the CDR3 is TGCAGCGCCAACTCAGGACAGGGAGTAGAGACCCAGTACTTC. It translates to CSANSGQGVETQYF.

To note about this clonotype: Just one base apart from a much larger clone, this may be a read error. This chain joins TRBV28 and TRBJ1-6, with 9 bases that match TRBD1. Germline loops: CDR1 MDHEN, CDR2 SYDVKM. The CDR3 runs 14 residues. CDR3 sequence reads: CASSSGQGASPPHF. The CDR3 coding sequence is TGTGCCAGCAGCTCGGGACAGGGCGCCTCACCCCCCCACTTT.

DNA of the CDR3: TGTACCAGCAGCTTAGGGGGTAATCAGCCCCAGCATTTT. Its protein is CTSSLGGNQPQHF. V gene TRBV7-2 combines with J gene TRBJ1-5; D gene unclear. The CDR3 totals 13 residues. V was pared by 1 base and J by 4 bases, with 5 bases between. CDR1 is SGHTA and CDR2 is FQGNSA in the germline V gene.

As for this clonotype: With a much larger clone just one base away, this may be a read error. The chain recombines TRBV12-3 or TRBV12-4 with TRBJ2-2; 8 bases line up with TRBD2. The length of the CDR3 is 15 residues. In nucleotides, the CDR3 is TGTGTCAGCACCGAACTCGGGGGGGACACCGGGGAGCTGTTTTTT. Its protein is CVSTELGGDTGELFF.

Concerning this clonotype itself: Compared with germline, one end of the junction differs, possibly owing to a read error. This CDR3 is CASSPRQGLYEQCF. The CDR3 nucleotides read TGTGCTAGCTCACCAAGACAGGGGTTGTACGAGCAGTGCTTC. J is TRBJ2-7 and V is TRBV18; the match to TRBD1 covers 8 bases. The CDR3 is 14 residues long. Germline CDR1 KGHSH, CDR2 LQKENI.

This clonotype came up many times. The DNA for the CDR3 is TGCGCCAGCAGCTTGGCCGGGGTCTACGAGCAGTACTTC. This translates into CASSLAGVYEQYF. This chain joins TRBV5-1 and TRBJ2-7, with D maybe TRBD2 (5 bases). CDR1 is SGHRS, CDR2 YFSETQ, per germline. With 0 bases removed from V and 3 bases from J, the gap between germline ends came to 7 bases. The CDR3 spans 13 residues.

The rearrangement uses TRBV10-2 and TRBJ2-1; 11 bases line up with TRBD2. The CDR3 is 18 residues long. Germline assignment: CDR1 WSHSY and CDR2 SAAADI. After removal of 7 bases from V and 4 bases from J, the junction contained 15 bases not matched to a gene. CDR3 sequence: CASTRRTSGYGGYNEQFF. DNA for the CDR3: TGCGCCAGCACCAGAAGGACTAGCGGGTACGGTGGGTACAATGAGCAGTTCTTC.